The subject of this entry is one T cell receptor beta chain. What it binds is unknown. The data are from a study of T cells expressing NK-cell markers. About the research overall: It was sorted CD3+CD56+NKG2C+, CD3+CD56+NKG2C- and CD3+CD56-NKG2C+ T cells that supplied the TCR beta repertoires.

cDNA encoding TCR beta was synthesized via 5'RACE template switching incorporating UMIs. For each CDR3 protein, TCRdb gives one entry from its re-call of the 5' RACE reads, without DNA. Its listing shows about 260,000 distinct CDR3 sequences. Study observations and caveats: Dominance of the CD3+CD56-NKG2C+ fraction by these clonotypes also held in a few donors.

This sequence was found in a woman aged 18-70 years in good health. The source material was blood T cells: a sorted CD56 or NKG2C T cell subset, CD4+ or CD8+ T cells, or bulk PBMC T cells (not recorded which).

The CDR3 protein is CASSLRIAGVTDTQYF. The gene calls are TRBV5-6 and TRBJ2-3; absent DNA, TCRdb's TRBD1 call cannot be checked. Germline CDR1 is SGHDT and CDR2 is YYEEEE. The CDR3 spans 16 residues.